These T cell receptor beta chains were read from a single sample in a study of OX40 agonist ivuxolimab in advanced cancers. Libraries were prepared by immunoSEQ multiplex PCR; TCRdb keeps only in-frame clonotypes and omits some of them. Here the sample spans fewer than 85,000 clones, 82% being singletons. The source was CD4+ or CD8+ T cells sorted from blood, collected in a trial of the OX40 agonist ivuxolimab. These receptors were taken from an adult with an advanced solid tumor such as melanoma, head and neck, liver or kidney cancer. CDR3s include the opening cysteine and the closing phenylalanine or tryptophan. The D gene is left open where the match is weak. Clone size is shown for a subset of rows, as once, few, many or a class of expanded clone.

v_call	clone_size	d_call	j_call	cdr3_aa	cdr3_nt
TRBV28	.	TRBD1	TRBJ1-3	CASSQGGYTGNTIYF	TGTGCCAGCAGCCAGGGGGGCTATACTGGAAACACCATATATTTT
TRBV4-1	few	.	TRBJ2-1	CASRGGSSYNEQFF	TGCGCCAGCAGAGGGGGAAGCTCCTACAATGAGCAGTTCTTC
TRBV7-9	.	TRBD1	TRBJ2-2	CASSPDRAANTGELFF	TGTGCCAGCAGCCCTGACAGGGCAGCAAACACCGGGGAGCTGTTTTTT
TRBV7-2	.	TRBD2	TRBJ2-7	CASSLGLAGTYEQYF	TGTGCCAGCAGCTTAGGACTAGCGGGGACCTACGAGCAGTACTTC
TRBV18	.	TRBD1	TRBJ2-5	CASSPGTGTETQYF	TGTGCCAGCTCACCAGGGACAGGGACTGAGACCCAGTACTTC
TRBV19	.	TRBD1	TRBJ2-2	CASSIQGAYTGELFF	TGTGCCAGTAGTATACAGGGGGCTTACACCGGGGAGCTGTTTTTT
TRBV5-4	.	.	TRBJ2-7	CASSSDGSYEQYF	TGTGCCAGCAGCTCGGACGGATCCTACGAGCAGTACTTC
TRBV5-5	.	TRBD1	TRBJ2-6	CASSLGTGAGANVLTF	TGTGCCAGCAGCTTGGGGACAGGGGCTGGGGCCAACGTCCTGACTTTC
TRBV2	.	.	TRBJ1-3	CASSSGRGNTIYF	TGTGCCAGCAGTTCAGGGAGGGGAAACACCATATATTTT
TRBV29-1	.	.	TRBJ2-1	CSVVRDGSYNEQFF	TGCAGCGTTGTCCGGGACGGCTCCTACAATGAGCAGTTCTTC
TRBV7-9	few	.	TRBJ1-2	CASSLAGSQNYGYTF	TGTGCCAGCAGCTTAGCCGGATCACAAAACTATGGCTACACCTTC
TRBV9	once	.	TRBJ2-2	CASSVDLGQFFNTGELFF	TGTGCCAGCAGCGTAGACCTAGGTCAGTTCTTCAACACCGGGGAGCTGTTTTTT
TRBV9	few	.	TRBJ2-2	CASSVDWAGELFF	TGTGCCAGCAGCGTAGACTGGGCCGGGGAGCTGTTTTTT
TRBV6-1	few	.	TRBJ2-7	CASSEGMALSSYEQYF	TGTGCCAGCAGTGAGGGAATGGCGCTAAGCTCCTACGAGCAGTACTTC
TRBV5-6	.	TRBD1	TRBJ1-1	CASSRQGLGTEAFF	TGTGCCAGCAGCAGACAGGGATTGGGCACTGAAGCTTTCTTT
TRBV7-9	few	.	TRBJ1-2	CASSLQQGGYGYTF	TGTGCCAGCAGCCTGCAACAGGGAGGCTATGGCTACACCTTC
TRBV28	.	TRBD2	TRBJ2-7	CVSSPSGSFSSYEQYF	TGTGTCAGCTCCCCTAGCGGGAGCTTTAGCTCCTACGAGCAGTACTTC
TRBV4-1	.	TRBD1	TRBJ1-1	CASSQGGTGVMNTEAFF	TGCGCCAGCAGCCAAGGTGGGACAGGGGTCATGAACACTGAAGCTTTCTTT
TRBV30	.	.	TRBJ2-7	CAWNGRSYEQYF	TGTGCCTGGAATGGACGCTCCTACGAGCAGTACTTC
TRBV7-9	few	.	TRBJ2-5	CASSLARGETQYF	TGTGCCAGCAGCTTAGCGCGCGGAGAGACCCAGTACTTC
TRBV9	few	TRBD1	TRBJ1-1	CASSVGGTGTAEAFF	TGTGCCAGCAGCGTAGGAGGGACAGGGACGGCTGAAGCTTTCTTT
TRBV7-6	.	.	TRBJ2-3	CASSSDRAGTDTQYF	TGTGCCAGCAGCTCGGACCGGGCTGGCACAGATACGCAGTATTTT
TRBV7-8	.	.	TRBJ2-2	CASSFGMTRNTGELFF	TGTGCCAGCAGCTTCGGGATGACTCGAAACACCGGGGAGCTGTTTTTT
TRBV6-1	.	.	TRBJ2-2	CASRRSLNTGELFF	TGTGCCAGCAGGAGATCCCTGAACACCGGGGAGCTGTTTTTT
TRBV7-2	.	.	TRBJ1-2	CASSLAPNSGSIVYGYTF	TGTGCCAGCAGCTTAGCGCCGAACAGCGGGTCGATAGTCTATGGCTACACCTTC
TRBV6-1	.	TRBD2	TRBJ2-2	CASSERGTNTGELFF	TGTGCCAGCAGTGAGCGGGGGACGAACACCGGGGAGCTGTTTTTT
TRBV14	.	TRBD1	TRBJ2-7	CASSTGQGAREQYF	TGTGCCAGCAGTACGGGACAGGGGGCGCGAGAGCAGTACTTC